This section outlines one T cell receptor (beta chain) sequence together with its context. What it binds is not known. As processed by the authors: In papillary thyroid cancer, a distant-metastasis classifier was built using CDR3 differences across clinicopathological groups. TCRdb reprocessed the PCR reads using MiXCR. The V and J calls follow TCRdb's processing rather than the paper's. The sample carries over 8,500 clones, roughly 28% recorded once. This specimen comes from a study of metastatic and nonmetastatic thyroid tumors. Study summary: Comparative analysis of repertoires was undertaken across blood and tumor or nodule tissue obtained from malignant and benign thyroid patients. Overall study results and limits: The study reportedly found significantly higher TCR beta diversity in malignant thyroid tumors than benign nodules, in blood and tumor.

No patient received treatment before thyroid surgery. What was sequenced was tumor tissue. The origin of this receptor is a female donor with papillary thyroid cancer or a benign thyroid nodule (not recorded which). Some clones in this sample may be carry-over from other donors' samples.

The DNA for the CDR3 is TGCAGTGCTACCGAACGACAGGGGTTCGCAGATACGCAGTATTTT. Amino acids: CSATERQGFADTQYF. The gene calls are TRBV20-1 and TRBJ2-3, with 8 bases matching TRBD1. The CDR3 consists of 15 residues. The V gene's germline CDR1 is DFQATT and CDR2 SNEGSKA (reference sequence). J lost 4 bases, V lost 4 bases, and 10 bases had no gene match.